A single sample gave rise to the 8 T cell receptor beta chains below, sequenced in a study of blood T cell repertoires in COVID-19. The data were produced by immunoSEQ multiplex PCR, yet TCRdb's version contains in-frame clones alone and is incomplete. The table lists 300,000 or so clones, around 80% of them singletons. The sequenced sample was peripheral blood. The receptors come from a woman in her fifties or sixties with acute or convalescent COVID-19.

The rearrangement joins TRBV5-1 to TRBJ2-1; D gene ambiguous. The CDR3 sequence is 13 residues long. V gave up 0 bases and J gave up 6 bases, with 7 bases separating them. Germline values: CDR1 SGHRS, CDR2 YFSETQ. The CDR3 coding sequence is TGCGCCAGCAGCTTGGGTCTCCTCAATGAGCAGTTCTTC. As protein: CASSLGLLNEQFF.

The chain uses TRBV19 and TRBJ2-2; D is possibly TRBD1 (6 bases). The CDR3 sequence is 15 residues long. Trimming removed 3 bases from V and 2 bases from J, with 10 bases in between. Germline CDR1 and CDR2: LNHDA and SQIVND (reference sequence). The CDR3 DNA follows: TGTGCCAGTAGTATCCCGACAGGCAACACCGGGGAGCTGTTTTTT. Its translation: CASSIPTGNTGELFF.

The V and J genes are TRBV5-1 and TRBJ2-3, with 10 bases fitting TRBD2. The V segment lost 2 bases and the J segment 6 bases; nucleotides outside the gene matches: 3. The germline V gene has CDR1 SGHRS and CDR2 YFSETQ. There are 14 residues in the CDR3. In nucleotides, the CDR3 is TGCGCCAGCAGCTTAGGGACTAGCGACGATACGCAGTATTTT. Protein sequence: CASSLGTSDDTQYF.

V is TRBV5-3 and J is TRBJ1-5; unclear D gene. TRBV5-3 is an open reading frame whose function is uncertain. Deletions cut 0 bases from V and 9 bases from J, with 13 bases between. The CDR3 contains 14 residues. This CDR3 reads CARSLGYSSSPQHF. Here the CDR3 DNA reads TGTGCCAGAAGCTTGGGGTATAGTAGTTCGCCCCAGCATTTT.

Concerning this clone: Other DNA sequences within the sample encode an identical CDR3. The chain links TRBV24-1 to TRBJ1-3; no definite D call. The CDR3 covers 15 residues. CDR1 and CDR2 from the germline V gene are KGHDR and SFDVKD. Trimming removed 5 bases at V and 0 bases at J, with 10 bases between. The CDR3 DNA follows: TGTGCCACCAGTGCCACGGGTTCCTCTGGAAACACCATATATTTT. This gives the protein CATSATGSSGNTIYF.

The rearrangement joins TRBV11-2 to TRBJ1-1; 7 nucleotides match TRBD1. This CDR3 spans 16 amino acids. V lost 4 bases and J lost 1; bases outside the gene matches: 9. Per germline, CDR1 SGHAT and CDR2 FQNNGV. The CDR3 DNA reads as TGTGCCAGCAGCTCGAACAGGGGTTCGGCGAACACTGAAGCTTTCTTT. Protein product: CASSSNRGSANTEAFF.

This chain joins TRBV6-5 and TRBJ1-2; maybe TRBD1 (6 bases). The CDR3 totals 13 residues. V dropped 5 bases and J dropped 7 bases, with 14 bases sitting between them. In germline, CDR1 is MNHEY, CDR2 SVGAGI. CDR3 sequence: CASSMTGWGGYTF. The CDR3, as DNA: TGTGCCAGCAGTATGACAGGCTGGGGTGGCTACACCTTC.

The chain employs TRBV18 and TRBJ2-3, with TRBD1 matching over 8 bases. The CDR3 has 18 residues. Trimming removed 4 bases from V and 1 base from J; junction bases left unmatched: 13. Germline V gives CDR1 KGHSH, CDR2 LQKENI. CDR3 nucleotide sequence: TGTGCCAGCTCACAAAACCGGTATGGACAGGGCGGCACAGATACGCAGTATTTT. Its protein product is CASSQNRYGQGGTDTQYF.